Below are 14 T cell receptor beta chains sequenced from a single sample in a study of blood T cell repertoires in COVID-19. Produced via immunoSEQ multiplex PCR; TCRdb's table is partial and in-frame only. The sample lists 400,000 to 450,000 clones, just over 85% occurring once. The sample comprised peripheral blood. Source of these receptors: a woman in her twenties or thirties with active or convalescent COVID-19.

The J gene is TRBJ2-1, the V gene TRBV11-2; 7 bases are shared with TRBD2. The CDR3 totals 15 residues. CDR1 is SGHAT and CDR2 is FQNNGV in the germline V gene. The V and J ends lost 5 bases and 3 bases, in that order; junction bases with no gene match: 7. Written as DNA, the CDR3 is TGTGCCAGCAGCCTGACCACGGGGGGCTACAATGAGCAGTTCTTC. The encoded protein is CASSLTTGGYNEQFF.

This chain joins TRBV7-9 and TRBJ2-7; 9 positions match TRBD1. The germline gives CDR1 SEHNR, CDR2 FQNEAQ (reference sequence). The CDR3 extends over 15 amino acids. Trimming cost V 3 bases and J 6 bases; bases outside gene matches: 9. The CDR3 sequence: CASSFPGTGTFEQYF. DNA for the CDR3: TGTGCCAGCAGCTTCCCCGGGACAGGGACGTTCGAGCAGTACTTC.

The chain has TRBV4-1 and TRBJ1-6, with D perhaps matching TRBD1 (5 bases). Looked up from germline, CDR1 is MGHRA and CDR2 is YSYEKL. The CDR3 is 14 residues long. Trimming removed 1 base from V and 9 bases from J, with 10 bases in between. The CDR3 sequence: CASSQGAGGSPLHF. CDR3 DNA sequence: TGCGCCAGCAGCCAAGGGGCCGGGGGTTCACCCCTCCACTTT.

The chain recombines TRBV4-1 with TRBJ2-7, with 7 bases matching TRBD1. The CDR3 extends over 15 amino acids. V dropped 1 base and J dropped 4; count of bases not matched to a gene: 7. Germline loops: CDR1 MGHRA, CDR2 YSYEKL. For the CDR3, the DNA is TGCGCCAGCAGCCAAGGCTCAGGGGGAACGTACGAGCAGTACTTC. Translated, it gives CASSQGSGGTYEQYF.

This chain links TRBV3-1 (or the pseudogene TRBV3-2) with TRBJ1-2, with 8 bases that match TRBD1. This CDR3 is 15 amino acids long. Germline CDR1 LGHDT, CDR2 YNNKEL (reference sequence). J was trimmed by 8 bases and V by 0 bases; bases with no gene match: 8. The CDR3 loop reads CASSQDQGAGRGYTF. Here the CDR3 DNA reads TGTGCCAGCAGCCAAGATCAGGGGGCAGGGAGAGGCTACACCTTC.

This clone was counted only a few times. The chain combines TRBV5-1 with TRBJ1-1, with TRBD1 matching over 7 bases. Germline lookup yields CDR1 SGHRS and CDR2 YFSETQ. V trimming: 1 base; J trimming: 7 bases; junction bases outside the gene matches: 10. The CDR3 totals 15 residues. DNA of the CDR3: TGCGCCAGCAGCTTGAGTACGGAGGGGGCGGGTGAAGCTTTCTTT. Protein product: CASSLSTEGAGEAFF.

The CDR3 DNA reads as TGTGCCAGTACCGGGGGGCGCAACACTGAAGCTTTCTTT. Protein sequence: CASTGGRNTEAFF. This sequence joins TRBV19 and TRBJ1-1; possible D gene TRBD1, 6 bases. Germline CDR1 is LNHDA and CDR2 is SQIVND (reference sequence). CDR3 length: 13 residues. Trimming shortened V by 7 bases and J by 2 bases, and 11 bases separated the two germline ends.

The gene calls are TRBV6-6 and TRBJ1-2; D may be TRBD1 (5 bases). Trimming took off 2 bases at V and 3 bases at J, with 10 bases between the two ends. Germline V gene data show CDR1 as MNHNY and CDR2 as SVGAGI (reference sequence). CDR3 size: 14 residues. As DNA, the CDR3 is TGTGCCAGCAGTTACGGTCGGGGGGACTATGGCTACACCTTC. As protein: CASSYGRGDYGYTF.

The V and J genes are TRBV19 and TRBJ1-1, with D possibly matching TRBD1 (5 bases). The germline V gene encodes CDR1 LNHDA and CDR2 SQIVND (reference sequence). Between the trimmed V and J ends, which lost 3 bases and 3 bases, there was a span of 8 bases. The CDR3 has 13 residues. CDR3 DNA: TGTGCCAGTAGTATCAAAGGGGACACTGAAGCTTTCTTT. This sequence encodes CASSIKGDTEAFF.

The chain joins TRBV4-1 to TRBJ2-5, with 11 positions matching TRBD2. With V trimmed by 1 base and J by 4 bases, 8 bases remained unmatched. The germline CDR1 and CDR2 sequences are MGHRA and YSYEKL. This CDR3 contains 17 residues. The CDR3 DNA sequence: TGCGCCAGCAGCCAAGGCAATCTAGCGGGGGGAACAGAGACCCAGTACTTC. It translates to CASSQGNLAGGTETQYF.

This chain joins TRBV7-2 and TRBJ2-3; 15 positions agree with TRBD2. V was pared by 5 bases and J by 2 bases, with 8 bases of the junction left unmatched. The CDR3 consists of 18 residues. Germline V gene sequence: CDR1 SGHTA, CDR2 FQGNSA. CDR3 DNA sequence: TGTGCCAGCAGCCCCGGGACTAGCGGGAGGTTACTCACAGATACGCAGTATTTT. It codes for CASSPGTSGRLLTDTQYF. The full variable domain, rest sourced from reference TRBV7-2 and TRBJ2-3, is GAGVSQSPSNKVTEKGKDVELRCDPISGHTALYWYRQSLGQGLEFLIYFQGNSAPDKSGLPSDRFSAERTGGSVSTLTIQRTQQEDSAVYLCASSPGTSGRLLTDTQYFGPGTRLTVL.

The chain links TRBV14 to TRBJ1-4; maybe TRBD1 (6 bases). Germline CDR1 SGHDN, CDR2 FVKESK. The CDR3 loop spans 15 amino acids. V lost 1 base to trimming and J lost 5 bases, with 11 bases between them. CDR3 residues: CASSQVAGTNEKLFF. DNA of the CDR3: TGTGCCAGCAGCCAAGTGGCAGGGACAAATGAAAAACTGTTTTTT.

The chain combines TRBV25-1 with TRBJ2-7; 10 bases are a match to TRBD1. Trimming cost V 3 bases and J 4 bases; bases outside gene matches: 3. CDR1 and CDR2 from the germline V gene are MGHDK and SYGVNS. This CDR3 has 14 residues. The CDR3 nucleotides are TGTGCCAGCAGTGAGGACAGGGGGGCTTACGAGCAGTACTTC. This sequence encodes CASSEDRGAYEQYF.

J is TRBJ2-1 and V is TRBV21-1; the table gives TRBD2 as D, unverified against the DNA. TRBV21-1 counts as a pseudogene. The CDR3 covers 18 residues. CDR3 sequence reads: CASSGLAGGLGPYNEQFF. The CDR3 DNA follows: TGTGCCAGCAGCGGACTAGCGGGAGGGCTAGGCCCCTACAATGAGCAGTTCTTC.